These T cell receptor beta chains were read from a single sample in a study of T cells in Graves' hyperthyroidism and ophthalmopathy. MiXCR, applied by TCRdb to the multiplex PCR reads, yields one record per CDR3 protein. The table has roughly 400,000 distinct CDR3 sequences, more than 13% seen once. Sample: blood. These receptors were collected from a man aged 50 to 59 with Graves' ophthalmopathy. CDR3s include the opening cysteine and the closing phenylalanine or tryptophan.

v_gene: TRBV2
j_gene: TRBJ2-5
CDR3aa: CASSQNRREPQPF

v_gene: TRBV9
j_gene: TRBJ2-3
CDR3aa: CASSVDTSGLDTQYF

v_gene: TRBV11-2
j_gene: TRBJ2-3
CDR3aa: CASSLRLAADTQYF

v_gene: TRBV20-1
j_gene: TRBJ1-5
CDR3aa: CSARAGWSNQPQHF

v_gene: TRBV6-6
j_gene: TRBJ2-7
CDR3aa: CASSYSGQGDANYEQYF

v_gene: TRBV30
j_gene: TRBJ2-1
CDR3aa: CAWSYGTPTYNEQFF

v_gene: TRBV2
j_gene: TRBJ2-1
CDR3aa: CASSERDRGLFLVDEQFF

v_gene: TRBV11-2
j_gene: TRBJ2-4
CDR3aa: CASSVDNIQYF

v_gene: TRBV6-1
j_gene: TRBJ1-1
CDR3aa: CASTGGTLAENTEAFF

v_gene: TRBV2
j_gene: TRBJ1-1
CDR3aa: CASRGDKTEAFF

v_gene: TRBV15
j_gene: TRBJ1-5
CDR3aa: CATSRAVDRENSNQPQHF

v_gene: TRBV12-3/TRBV12-4
j_gene: TRBJ2-7
CDR3aa: CASRQPTTSGSYEQYF

v_gene: TRBV29-1
j_gene: TRBJ2-5
CDR3aa: CSVTSGSYQETQYF

v_gene: TRBV30
j_gene: TRBJ2-3
CDR3aa: CAFTSGRAGDTQYF

v_gene: TRBV29-1
j_gene: TRBJ2-1
CDR3aa: CSVEGTSGSYNERFF

v_gene: TRBV20-1
j_gene: TRBJ1-4
CDR3aa: CSARVWDGPPEKLFF

v_gene: TRBV9
j_gene: TRBJ2-3
CDR3aa: CASSVSSGRARGDTQYF

v_gene: TRBV20-1
j_gene: TRBJ2-7
CDR3aa: CSARGDSSYEQYF

v_gene: TRBV29-1
j_gene: TRBJ2-7
CDR3aa: CSVEDYVLDRGREEQYF

v_gene: TRBV18
j_gene: TRBJ1-2
CDR3aa: CASSPPGQRFNYGYTF

v_gene: TRBV27
j_gene: TRBJ1-6
CDR3aa: CASSSPHSGASSPLHF

v_gene: TRBV11-2
j_gene: TRBJ2-3
CDR3aa: CASSSSPALAGGPYTQYF

v_gene: TRBV20-1
j_gene: TRBJ2-5
CDR3aa: CSARDALAGEETQYF